The 29 T cell receptor beta chains reported below all come from one sample, sequenced in a study of cytomegalovirus exposure and HLA in healthy donors. Primers for the PCR totalled 60 Vbeta and 13 Jbeta. TCRdb keeps only in-frame clones here, not all; method: immunoSEQ multiplex PCR. The sample has 200,000 to 300,000 clones; 80% to 90% are singletons. The specimen was PBMCs. All receptors come from a woman aged 40 to 50 in good health and CMV-seropositive.

This rearrangement joins TRBV19 to TRBJ2-6; 11 nucleotides agree with TRBD1. Trimming at V came to 7 bases and at J to 1 base, leaving 6 bases not matched to a gene. Germline CDR1 reads LNHDA; CDR2 reads SQIVND (reference sequence). The CDR3 has 17 amino acids. This CDR3 is CASIRTGGWSGANVLTF. The CDR3 nucleotides read TGTGCCAGTATTAGGACAGGGGGCTGGTCTGGGGCCAACGTCCTGACTTTC.

The gene calls are TRBV30 and TRBJ2-1; 8 nucleotides align to TRBD2. The ends lost 4 bases at V and 7 bases at J; junction bases unmatched: 12. Per the germline V gene, CDR1 is GTSNPN and CDR2 is SVGIG (reference sequence). The CDR3 spans 15 residues. The CDR3 loop reads CAWTTSGQRGNEQFF. The DNA for the CDR3 is TGTGCCTGGACCACTAGCGGTCAAAGGGGTAATGAGCAGTTCTTC.

This clone has a handful of counts. The CDR3 is CASSLGAGRTNEKLFF. For the CDR3, the DNA is TGCGCCAGCAGCTTGGGGGCGGGGAGGACTAATGAAAAACTGTTTTTT. The rearrangement uses TRBV5-1 and TRBJ1-4; D gene unclear. V lost 0 bases, J lost 2 bases, and 11 bases lay in between. The CDR3 is 16 amino acids. CDR1 and CDR2 (germline): SGHRS, YFSETQ.

The V call is TRBV10-3, the J call TRBJ2-7; no clear D. The CDR3 covers 12 residues. The germline gives CDR1 ENHRY, CDR2 SYGVKD. Trimming took 5 bases from V and 4 from J, leaving 9 bases between them. CDR3 residues: CAISSTGYEQYF. The CDR3 region has the DNA TGTGCCATCAGTTCCACCGGGTACGAGCAGTACTTC.

The chain carries TRBV19 and TRBJ1-5, with D perhaps TRBD1 (5 bases). Per germline, CDR1 LNHDA and CDR2 SQIVND (reference sequence). V lost 7 bases, J lost 9 bases, and 19 bases lay in between. The CDR3 is 14 residues long. The chain's CDR3 is CASTTGPDQGPQHF. The CDR3 DNA follows: TGTGCCAGTACAACAGGACCCGATCAGGGGCCCCAGCATTTT.

This clone was seen once. The genes are TRBV9 and TRBJ2-1, with 8 positions matching TRBD2. CDR3 length: 16 amino acids. Germline V gene data show CDR1 as SGDLS and CDR2 as YYNGEE. The V gene end was trimmed by 4 bases and the J gene end by 8 bases; junction bases not matched to a gene: 14. CDR3 in amino acids: CASSRSPGTRPDEQFF. The DNA of the CDR3 is TGTGCCAGCAGCCGAAGTCCCGGGACTAGACCCGATGAGCAGTTCTTC.

V and J are TRBV28 and TRBJ2-1, with 9 bases fitting TRBD2. Germline assignment: CDR1 MDHEN and CDR2 SYDVKM. Unmatched junction bases numbered 17, after V lost 1 base and J lost 7 bases. The CDR3 contains 19 residues. As DNA, the CDR3 is TGTGCCAGCAGTTTATATAGTGAGGAGCGGGAGGCTATTAGAAATGAGCAGTTCTTC. This sequence encodes CASSLYSEEREAIRNEQFF.

This chain uses TRBV28 with TRBJ2-7; tentatively, D is TRBD2 (6 bases). V lost 6 bases and J 0 bases, leaving 15 bases between the germline ends. Germline V gene sequence: CDR1 MDHEN, CDR2 SYDVKM. This CDR3 region has 15 residues. CDR3 residues: CASSPGSVSSYEQYF. The DNA for the CDR3 is TGTGCCAGCAGCCCCGGGAGTGTAAGCTCCTACGAGCAGTACTTC.

V usage is TRBV19 and J usage is TRBJ1-2; D call uncertain. Trimming took 6 bases from V and 6 from J, leaving 8 bases between them. Germline V gene sequence: CDR1 LNHDA, CDR2 SQIVND (reference sequence). This CDR3 has 11 residues. CDR3 in DNA: TGTGCCAGTAGAGCCGGGGATGGCTACACCTTC. This translates into CASRAGDGYTF.

This clone is a singleton in its sample. The chain is built from TRBV5-1 and TRBJ2-4; weak D call: TRBD1 (5 bases). V shed 4 bases and J shed 0 bases, with 14 bases lying between them. The CDR3 is 16 residues long. Germline lookup yields CDR1 SGHRS and CDR2 YFSETQ. For the CDR3, the DNA is TGCGCCAGCAGCACTGACAGTAACTTAGCCAAAAACATTCAGTACTTC. Its translation is CASSTDSNLAKNIQYF.

This chain joins TRBV7-9 and TRBJ1-2; D may be TRBD1 (6 bases). This CDR3 spans 15 amino acids. Trimming took off 7 bases at V and 7 bases at J, with 22 bases between the two ends. Per the germline V gene, CDR1 is SEHNR and CDR2 is FQNEAQ (reference sequence). The CDR3 DNA is TGTGCCAGCATCTCGATAACGGGACATGTTGCTGGCTACACCTTC. This gives the protein CASISITGHVAGYTF.

The gene calls are TRBV19 and TRBJ2-3; TRBD2 matches at 8 bases. The V gene's germline CDR1 is LNHDA and CDR2 SQIVND (reference sequence). V gave up 6 bases and J gave up 6 bases; unmatched junction bases: 8. The CDR3 length is 14 residues. CDR3 bases: TGTGCCAGTAGCTGGACGAGCGGGAGCGATACGCAGTATTTT. Protein sequence: CASSWTSGSDTQYF. Full variable domain (outside the CDR3, taken from reference TRBV19 and TRBJ2-3): DGGITQSPKYLFRKEGQNVTLSCEQNLNHDAMYWYRQDPGQGLRLIYYSQIVNDFQKGDIAEGYSVSREKKESFPLTVTSAQKNPTAFYLCASSWTSGSDTQYFGPGTRLTVL.

The chain couples TRBV6-1 to TRBJ2-7, with TRBD2 matching over 12 bases. This CDR3 is built from 16 residues. V dropped 1 base and J dropped 3; count of bases not matched to a gene: 4. Germline values: CDR1 MNHNS, CDR2 SASEGT. CDR3 sequence reads: CASSEGLLAGGYEQYF. The DNA of the CDR3 is TGTGCCAGCAGTGAAGGTCTACTAGCGGGAGGCTACGAGCAGTACTTC.

V and J are TRBV9 and TRBJ1-2; D is unresolved. In germline, CDR1 is SGDLS, CDR2 YYNGEE. The CDR3 is 14 amino acids. The V gene lost 0 bases and the J gene lost 4 bases, with 10 bases spanning the gap. As DNA, the CDR3 is TGTGCCAGCAGCGTAGAATCCAGTACCTATGGCTACACCTTC. Its protein product is CASSVESSTYGYTF.

This chain joins TRBV18 and TRBJ2-5; D possibly corresponds to TRBD1 (5 bases). The CDR3 sequence is 13 residues long. Trimming stripped 3 bases from V and 4 bases from J, with 9 bases between. The germline V gene has CDR1 KGHSH and CDR2 LQKENI. CDR3 in amino acids: CASSPMGLETQYF. In DNA form, the CDR3 reads TGTGCCAGCTCACCTATGGGGCTAGAGACCCAGTACTTC.

The V gene is TRBV28, the J gene TRBJ2-1; 10 bases are shared with TRBD2. The CDR3 spans 14 residues. V trimming: 5 bases; J trimming: 8 bases; junction bases outside the gene matches: 6. Per the germline V gene, CDR1 is MDHEN and CDR2 is SYDVKM. CDR3 in amino acids: CASSKLAGRDEQFF. CDR3 bases: TGTGCCAGCAGTAAACTAGCGGGAAGGGATGAGCAGTTCTTC.

The gene calls are TRBV5-1 and TRBJ1-3; 8 bases agree with TRBD1. This CDR3 region has 14 residues. V was clipped by 3 bases and J by 1 base; unmatched bases: 0. From germline, CDR1 is SGHRS and CDR2 YFSETQ. CDR3 loop: CASSWTGSGNTIYF. The DNA of the CDR3 is TGCGCCAGCAGCTGGACAGGGTCTGGAAACACCATATATTTT.

The CDR3 bases are TGCAGCGTTAATATACAAGAGACCCAGTACTTC. Translated, it gives CSVNIQETQYF. This chain links TRBV29-1 with TRBJ2-5; D is undetermined. This CDR3 spans 11 amino acids. Deletions cut 5 bases from V and 2 bases from J, with 6 bases between. Germline V gene data show CDR1 as SQVTM and CDR2 as ANQGSEA.

The chain joins TRBV10-3 to TRBJ2-7; no firm D call. The V and J ends lost 8 bases and 3 bases respectively, with 8 bases between them. Germline V CDR1 and CDR2: ENHRY, SYGVKD. CDR3 length equals 11 residues. Here the CDR3 reads CAIAASYEQYF. The CDR3 nucleotides read TGTGCCATCGCGGCTAGCTACGAGCAGTACTTC.

The gene calls are TRBV9 and TRBJ1-2; D is perhaps TRBD1 (6 bases). Germline-derived CDR1 and CDR2 are SGDLS and YYNGEE. The CDR3 contains 15 residues. Trimming shortened V by 0 bases and J by 5 bases, and 14 bases separated the two germline ends. The CDR3 is CASSVGRGAAYGYTF. As DNA, the CDR3 is TGTGCCAGCAGCGTAGGGCGGGGGGCGGCTTATGGCTACACCTTC.

The V and J genes are TRBV19 and TRBJ2-1; D unclear. The CDR3 covers 15 residues. The V and J ends lost 7 bases and 0 bases respectively, with 13 bases between them. The germline CDR1 and CDR2 sequences are LNHDA and SQIVND (reference sequence). The CDR3 region has the DNA TGTGCCAGTACCACCGACCGGAGCTCCTACAATGAGCAGTTCTTC. Encoded protein: CASTTDRSSYNEQFF.

This chain joins TRBV27 and TRBJ1-5; 7 bases match TRBD1. The junction had 2 bases not matched to a gene; V was cut back by 5 bases and J by 1 base. The CDR3 totals 14 residues. The germline CDR1 and CDR2 sequences are MNHEY and SMNVEV (reference sequence). CDR3 residues: CASSAGQSNQPQHF. In nucleotides, the CDR3 is TGTGCCAGCAGTGCGGGACAGAGCAATCAGCCCCAGCATTTT.

The chain is built from TRBV11-3 and TRBJ1-4; D gene unclear. Germline CDR1 and CDR2: SGHNT and YENEEA. The CDR3 loop spans 17 amino acids. V was cut by 3 bases and J by 4 bases, with 18 bases left in between. CDR3 coding DNA: TGTGCCAGCAGCTTTACGGAGGGTCAAACCGTTAATGAAAAACTGTTTTTT. It translates to CASSFTEGQTVNEKLFF.

The chain employs TRBV10-2 and TRBJ2-7; D gene uncertain. CDR3 size: 12 residues. V shed 3 bases and J shed 2 bases, with 5 bases lying between them. The germline V gene encodes CDR1 WSHSY and CDR2 SAAADI. CDR3 sequence: CASSDTAYEQYF. The DNA of the CDR3 is TGCGCCAGCAGTGACACAGCCTACGAGCAGTACTTC.

V is TRBV27 and J is TRBJ1-3; D is perhaps TRBD1 (6 bases). The CDR3 is made up of 14 amino acids. V was pared by 6 bases and J by 6 bases, with 15 bases between. In germline, CDR1 is MNHEY, CDR2 SMNVEV (reference sequence). The CDR3 region is CASSLGGGANTIYF. DNA of the CDR3: TGTGCCAGCAGCCTGGGGGGGGGCGCAAACACCATATATTTT.

In this sample, this clone turned up once. V is TRBV4-3 and J is TRBJ2-7, with 9 bases matching TRBD1. The CDR3 consists of 15 residues. V gave up 4 bases and J gave up 1 base; unmatched junction bases: 5. The germline CDR1 and CDR2 sequences are LGHNA and YSLEER. The CDR3 DNA follows: TGCGCCAGCAGCCGACAGGGGGGTATTTCCTACGAGCAGTACTTC. Amino acid sequence: CASSRQGGISYEQYF.

The rearrangement links TRBV27 to TRBJ1-1, with a possible D match to TRBD1 (5 bases). Germline CDR1 is MNHEY and CDR2 is SMNVEV (reference sequence). V was trimmed by 8 bases and J by 1 base, leaving 14 bases between them. The CDR3 covers 14 residues. The CDR3 DNA sequence: TGTGCCAGCGAGGGGAGGGTAACGAACACTGAAGCTTTCTTT. It is translated as CASEGRVTNTEAFF.

The chain employs TRBV7-8 and TRBJ1-1; tentatively, D is TRBD1 (5 bases). Trimming pared 2 bases from V and 0 bases from J, leaving 10 bases between. CDR3 length: 15 residues. Per germline, CDR1 SGHVS and CDR2 FQNEAQ. CDR3: CASSLRDSMNTEAFF. The CDR3 bases are TGTGCCAGCAGCTTAAGAGACAGCATGAACACTGAAGCTTTCTTT.

The V and J genes are TRBV2 and TRBJ2-5; D is ambiguous. The CDR3 consists of 13 residues. The germline V gene has CDR1 SNHLY and CDR2 FYNNEI. The V end was cut by 1 base, the J end by 5 bases, with 8 bases between. The CDR3 DNA follows: TGTGCCAGCAGTGAAGGAAGCGCGGAGACCCAGTACTTC. Its protein product is CASSEGSAETQYF.